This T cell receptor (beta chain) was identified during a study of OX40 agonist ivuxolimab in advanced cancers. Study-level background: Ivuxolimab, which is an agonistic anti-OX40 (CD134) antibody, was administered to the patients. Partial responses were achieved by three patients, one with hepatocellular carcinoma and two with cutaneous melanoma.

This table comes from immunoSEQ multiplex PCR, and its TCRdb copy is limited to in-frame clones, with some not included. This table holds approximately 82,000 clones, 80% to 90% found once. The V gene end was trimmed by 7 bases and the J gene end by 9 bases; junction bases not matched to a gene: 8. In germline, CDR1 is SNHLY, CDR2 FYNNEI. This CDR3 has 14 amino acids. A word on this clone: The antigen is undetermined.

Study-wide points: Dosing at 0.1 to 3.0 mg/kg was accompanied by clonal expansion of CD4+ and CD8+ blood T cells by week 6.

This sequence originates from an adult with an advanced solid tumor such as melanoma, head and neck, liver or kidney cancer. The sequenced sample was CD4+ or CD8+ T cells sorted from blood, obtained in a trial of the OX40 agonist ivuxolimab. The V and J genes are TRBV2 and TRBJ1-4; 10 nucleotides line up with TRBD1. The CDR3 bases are TGTGCCAGCATGTCGACAGGGGGCTCTCAAAAACTGTTTTTT. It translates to CASMSTGGSQKLFF.